Following are 11 T cell receptor beta chains from one sample sequenced in a study of blood T cells in healthy people across ages. A second PCR of about 7 to 12 cycles used a sample-barcoded 5' primer and a J-beta primer mix. TCRdb recomputed calls from the 5' RACE reads with MiXCR, one row per CDR3 protein. In the table there are 800,000 or so distinct CDR3 sequences, 55% to 65% of which are singletons. Sequencing was performed on blood. These receptors all come from a man aged 25-40 years in good health.

V and J are TRBV28 and TRBJ2-3, with TRBD2 identical over 9 bases. Germline lookup yields CDR1 MDHEN and CDR2 SYDVKM. The CDR3 is 16 amino acids. J gave up 4 bases and V 6 bases, and 11 bases lay outside the gene matches. CDR3 loop: CASRASLAGLADTQYF. CDR3 nucleotides: TGTGCCAGCAGGGCGTCTCTAGCGGGGCTTGCAGATACGCAGTATTTT.

The rearrangement joins TRBV20-1 to TRBJ2-7, with D maybe TRBD1 (6 bases). This CDR3 has 12 amino acids. Germline values: CDR1 DFQATT, CDR2 SNEGSKA (reference sequence). Deletions cut 0 bases from V and 7 bases from J, with 10 bases between. CDR3 sequence (DNA): TGCAGTGCTAGAGAGGGGGCCCTTGAGCAGTACTTC. This gives the protein CSAREGALEQYF.

The V call is TRBV7-3, the J call TRBJ2-7; no firm D call. The J call may be in error: the DNA end matches TRBJ2-5 better. The CDR3 length is 13 residues. Per the germline V gene, CDR1 is SGHTA and CDR2 is FQGTGA. The CDR3 DNA reads TGTGCCAGCAGCTCGACTGTCGAGTCGACCCAGTACTTC. This codes for CASSSTVESTQYF.

DNA for the CDR3: TGTGCCAGCAGTTTAAGCAGGGCCTCGAACACTGAAGCTTTCTTT. Translation: CASSLSRASNTEAFF. This chain connects TRBV12-3 or TRBV12-4 to TRBJ1-1, with D possibly TRBD1 on 5 matching bases. This CDR3 spans 15 amino acids. Trimming took off 2 bases at V and 1 base at J, with 11 bases between the two ends.

The V gene is TRBV7-9, the J gene TRBJ1-2, with TRBD1 matching over 7 bases. J lost 2 bases, V lost 4 bases, and 4 bases had no gene match. The germline V gene encodes CDR1 SEHNR and CDR2 FQNEAQ (reference sequence). This CDR3 is built from 14 residues. The CDR3 bases are TGTGCCAGCAGCTCGTGGGGACAGAACTATGGCTACACCTTC. Amino acid sequence: CASSSWGQNYGYTF.

The chain carries TRBV7-3 and TRBJ2-1, with 9 bases aligning to TRBD2. V lost 0 bases, J lost 4 bases, and 10 bases stayed unmatched. The CDR3 is 18 amino acids. Germline assignment: CDR1 SGHTA and CDR2 FQGTGA. CDR3 sequence (DNA): TGTGCCAGCAGCTTAACAGGGACTAGCTTCTATGGTTACAATGAGCAGTTCTTC. Protein sequence: CASSLTGTSFYGYNEQFF.

V usage is TRBV6-4 and J usage is TRBJ2-5; D is undetermined. The CDR3 is 14 residues long. The germline CDR1 and CDR2 sequences are MRHNA and SNTAGT. V lost 8 bases and J 11 bases, leaving 24 bases between the germline ends. Here the CDR3 reads CASAPGHSYNEQYF. The CDR3 DNA sequence: TGTGCCAGCGCTCCGGGCCACTCCTACAATGAGCAGTACTTC.

This sequence joins TRBV20-1 and TRBJ2-5; TRBD2 matches 10 bases. The J call is uncertain, as TRBJ2-7 better fits the DNA end. The CDR3 consists of 14 residues. Germline V gene data show CDR1 as DFQATT and CDR2 as SNEGSKA (reference sequence). CDR3 coding DNA: TGCAGTGCTAGAGATGGGACTAGCGACTACGAGCAGTACTTC. It encodes CSARDGTSDYEQYF.

This clonotype was counted a few times. The CDR3 DNA reads TGCAGTGCTAGGGCTCCGGCGGGCTCCTACGAGCAGTACTTC. Its protein product is CSARAPAGSYEQYF. This chain links TRBV20-1 with TRBJ2-7, with D perhaps TRBD2 (5 bases). The CDR3 sequence is 14 residues long. V was shortened by 3 bases and J by 0 bases, with 12 bases between the two germline ends. Per the germline V gene, CDR1 is DFQATT and CDR2 is SNEGSKA (reference sequence).

This clonotype was detected only a few times. The chain couples TRBV12-3 or TRBV12-4 to TRBJ2-3; TRBD1 is a possible D gene (7 bases). This CDR3 has 15 amino acids. V dropped 8 bases and J dropped 5 bases, with 20 bases sitting between them. CDR3 amino acids: CASHLQGTVGDTQYF. As DNA, the CDR3 is TGTGCCAGCCACTTACAGGGGACTGTAGGAGATACGCAGTATTTT.

This clonotype came up many times. The V call is TRBV7-2, the J call TRBJ1-2, with D perhaps TRBD1 (5 bases). The V end lost 5 bases, the J end lost 6 bases, and 16 bases lay between the germline ends. Germline V gene sequence: CDR1 SGHTA, CDR2 FQGNSA. CDR3 length: 14 residues. This CDR3 is CASSTGTAHDGYTF. In nucleotides, the CDR3 is TGTGCCAGCAGCACGGGGACGGCCCATGATGGCTACACCTTC.